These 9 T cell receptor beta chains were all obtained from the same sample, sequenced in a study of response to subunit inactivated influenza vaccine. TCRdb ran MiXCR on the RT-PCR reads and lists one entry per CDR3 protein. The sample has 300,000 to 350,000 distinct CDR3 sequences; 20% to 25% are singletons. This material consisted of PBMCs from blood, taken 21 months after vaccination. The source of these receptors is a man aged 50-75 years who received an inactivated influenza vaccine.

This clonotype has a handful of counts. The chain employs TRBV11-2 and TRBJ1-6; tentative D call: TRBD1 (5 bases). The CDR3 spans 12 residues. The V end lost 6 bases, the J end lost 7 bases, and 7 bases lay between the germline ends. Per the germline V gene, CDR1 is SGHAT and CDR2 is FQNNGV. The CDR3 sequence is CASSNRNSPLHF. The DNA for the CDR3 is TGTGCCAGCAGTAACAGGAATTCACCCCTCCACTTT.

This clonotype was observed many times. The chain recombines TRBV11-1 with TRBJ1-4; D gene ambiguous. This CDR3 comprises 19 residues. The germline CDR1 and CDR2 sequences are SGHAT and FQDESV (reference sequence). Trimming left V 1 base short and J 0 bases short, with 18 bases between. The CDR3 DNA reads TGTGCCAGCAGCTTAGTCGGGAGATTCTACACAGCAACTAATGAAAAACTGTTTTTT. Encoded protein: CASSLVGRFYTATNEKLFF.

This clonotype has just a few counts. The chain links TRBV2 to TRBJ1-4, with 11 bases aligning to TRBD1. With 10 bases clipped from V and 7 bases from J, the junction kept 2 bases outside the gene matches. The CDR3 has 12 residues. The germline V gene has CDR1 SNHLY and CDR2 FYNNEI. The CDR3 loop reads CATGTGGEKLFF. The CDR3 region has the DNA TGTGCCACAGGGACAGGGGGTGAAAAACTGTTTTTT.

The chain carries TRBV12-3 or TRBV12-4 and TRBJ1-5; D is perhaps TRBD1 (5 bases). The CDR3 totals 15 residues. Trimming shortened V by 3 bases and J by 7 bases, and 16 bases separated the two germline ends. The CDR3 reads CASSFSLGDGQPQHF. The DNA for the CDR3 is TGTGCCAGCAGTTTTTCGTTAGGGGATGGGCAGCCCCAGCATTTT.

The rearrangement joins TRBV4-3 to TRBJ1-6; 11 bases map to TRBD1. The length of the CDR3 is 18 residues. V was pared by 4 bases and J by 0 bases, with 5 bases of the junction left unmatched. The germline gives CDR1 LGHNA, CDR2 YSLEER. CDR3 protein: CASSPDRGRSSYNSPLHF. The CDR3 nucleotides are TGCGCCAGCAGCCCGGACAGGGGGCGAAGCTCCTATAATTCACCCCTCCACTTT.

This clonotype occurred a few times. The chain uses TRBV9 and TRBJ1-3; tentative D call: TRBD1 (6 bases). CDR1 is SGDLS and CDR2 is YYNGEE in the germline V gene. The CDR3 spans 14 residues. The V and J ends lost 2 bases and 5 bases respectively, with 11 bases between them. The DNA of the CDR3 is TGTGCCAGCAGCGTGGCAGGGGACAGAAACACCATATATTTT. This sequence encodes CASSVAGDRNTIYF. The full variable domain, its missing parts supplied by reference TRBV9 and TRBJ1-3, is DSGVTQTPKHLITATGQRVTLRCSPRSGDLSVYWYQQSLDQGLQFLIQYYNGEERAKGNILERFSAQQFPDLHSELNLSSLELGDSALYFCASSVAGDRNTIYFGEGSWLTVV.

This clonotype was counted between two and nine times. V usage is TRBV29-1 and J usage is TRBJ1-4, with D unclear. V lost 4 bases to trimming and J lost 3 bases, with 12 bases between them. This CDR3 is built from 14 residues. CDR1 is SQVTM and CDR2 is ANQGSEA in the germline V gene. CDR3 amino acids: CSVVGRGPNEKLFF. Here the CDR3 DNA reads TGCAGCGTTGTCGGACGAGGGCCTAATGAAAAACTGTTTTTT. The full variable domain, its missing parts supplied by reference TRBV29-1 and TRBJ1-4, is SAVISQKPSRDICQRGTSLTIQCQVDSQVTMMFWYRQQPGQSLTLIATANQGSEATYESGFVIDKFPISRPNLTFSTLTVSNMSPEDSSIYLCSVVGRGPNEKLFFGSGTQLSVL.

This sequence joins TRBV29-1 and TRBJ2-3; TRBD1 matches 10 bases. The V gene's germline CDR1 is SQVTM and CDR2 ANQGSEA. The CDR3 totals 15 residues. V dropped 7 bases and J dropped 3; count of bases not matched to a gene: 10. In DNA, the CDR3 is TGCAGCGCCGAGCGGCCGGGACAGGGGACAGATACGCAGTATTTT. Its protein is CSAERPGQGTDTQYF.

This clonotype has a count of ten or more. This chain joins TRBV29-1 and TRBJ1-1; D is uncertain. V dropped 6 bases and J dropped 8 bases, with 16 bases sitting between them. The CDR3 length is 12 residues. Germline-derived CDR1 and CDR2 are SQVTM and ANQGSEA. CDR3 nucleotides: TGCAGCGTGAAAAAGGGCCGGGTCGAAGCTTTCTTT. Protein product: CSVKKGRVEAFF. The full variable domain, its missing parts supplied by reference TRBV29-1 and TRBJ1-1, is SAVISQKPSRDICQRGTSLTIQCQVDSQVTMMFWYRQQPGQSLTLIATANQGSEATYESGFVIDKFPISRPNLTFSTLTVSNMSPEDSSIYLCSVKKGRVEAFFGQGTRLTVV.